The subject of this entry is one T cell receptor (beta chain). Its antigen is unidentified. The CDR3 loop spans 14 amino acids. This specimen belongs to a study of T cells expressing NK-cell markers. Study information: The TCR beta repertoires were obtained from sorted CD3+CD56+NKG2C+, CD3+CD56+NKG2C- and CD3+CD56-NKG2C+ T cells. With respect to HCMV, seven of the eight sequenced donors were seropositive, and one was seronegative.

TCRdb reanalyzed the 5' RACE reads and collapses them to one entry per CDR3 protein, without DNA. The table lists about 300,000 distinct CDR3 sequences, with 4% to 5% in the top ten. Findings and limits, study-wide: In a group of about 6 donors, dominant NKG2C+ clonotypes represented 1.0-7.0% of CD8+ T cells.

The receptor was derived from a woman between 18 and 69 years old in good health. The genes are TRBV12-3 or TRBV12-4 and TRBJ1-6. Sequencing was done on a sample of blood T cells: a sorted CD56 or NKG2C T cell subset, CD4+ or CD8+ T cells, or bulk PBMC T cells (not recorded which). The CDR3 here is CASSLGQNNSPLHF.